Presented here are 14 T cell receptor beta chains from one specimen sequenced in a study of T cells in Graves' hyperthyroidism and ophthalmopathy. TCR beta CDR3 sequences were amplified from RNA transcripts. The HTBI set primed first-round TCR CDR3 RT-PCR. TCRdb analysed the multiplex PCR reads with MiXCR anew, one entry per CDR3 protein. The sample records around 400,000 distinct CDR3 sequences, 25% being singletons. The material sequenced was blood. The receptors shown here come from a man in his fifties or sixties with Graves' hyperthyroidism.

In nucleotides, the CDR3 is TGTGCCAGCAGAGGACAGGGGGCCGCAGATACGCAGTATTTT. This gives the protein CASRGQGAADTQYF. The chain uses TRBV12-3 or TRBV12-4 and TRBJ2-3; TRBD1 agrees at 11 bases. The ends lost 6 bases at V and 4 bases at J; junction bases unmatched: 3. CDR3 length equals 14 residues.

The sample holds a few counts of this clonotype. The V call is TRBV28, the J call TRBJ1-4, with D possibly TRBD1 on 5 matching bases. Germline CDR1 and CDR2: MDHEN and SYDVKM. The V and J ends lost 5 bases and 2 bases respectively, with 15 bases between them. The CDR3 is 16 amino acids. CDR3 protein: CASSANQGSTNEKLFF. The CDR3 nucleotides are TGTGCCAGCAGTGCCAACCAGGGTTCGACTAATGAAAAACTGTTTTTT.

Remarks on this clonotype: A much larger clone differs by one base, so this may be a read error. V gene TRBV11-3 combines with J gene TRBJ2-3, with D perhaps TRBD2 (5 bases). The length of the CDR3 is 15 residues. CDR1 SGHNT and CDR2 YENEEA come from the germline V gene. CDR3 DNA sequence: TGTGCCAGCGGCTTCCTAGTCGGAGGTACAGATACGCAGTATTTT. It translates to CASGFLVGGTDTQYF.

This clonotype appeared many times. The chain employs TRBV20-1 and TRBJ2-5, with 7 nucleotides matching TRBD1. Trimming removed 3 bases from V and 4 bases from J; junction bases left unmatched: 11. CDR1 and CDR2 from the germline V gene are DFQATT and SNEGSKA (reference sequence). The CDR3 totals 15 residues. In nucleotides, the CDR3 is TGCAGTGCTAGGCCTTGGGACAGCAACCTAGAGACCCAGTACTTC. Translated: CSARPWDSNLETQYF.

The table lists this clonotype with a few counts. V gene TRBV5-1 combines with J gene TRBJ2-7; TRBD2 matches 9 bases. The CDR3 sequence is 15 residues long. J lost 0 bases, V lost 5 bases, and 6 bases had no gene match. Germline V CDR1 and CDR2: SGHRS, YFSETQ. For the CDR3, the DNA is TGCGCCAGCAGGCTGGGTAGCGGGGGCTCCTACGAGCAGTACTTC. Translated: CASRLGSGGSYEQYF.

This clonotype was recorded many times. This chain joins TRBV7-9 and TRBJ1-5; D ambiguous. CDR1 SEHNR and CDR2 FQNEAQ come from the germline V gene (reference sequence). V shed 2 bases and J shed 9 bases, with 11 bases lying between them. This CDR3 has 13 residues. CDR3: CASSLNEVAPQHF. CDR3 sequence (DNA): TGTGCCAGCAGCTTAAATGAAGTAGCGCCCCAGCATTTT.

Only a few counts were recorded for this clonotype. Its ends do not fully match the called genes, so a read error is possible. The chain couples TRBV20-1 to TRBJ2-3; 7 bases are a match to TRBD2. This CDR3 region has 18 residues. Looked up from germline, CDR1 is DFQATT and CDR2 is SNEGSKA (reference sequence). CDR3 loop: CSAYRAFGAGRSTDTRYF. CDR3 nucleotides: TGCAGTGCTTACCGTGCTTTCGGTGCCGGGAGGAGCACAGATACGCGGTATTTT.

This clonotype was counted only a few times. The chain has TRBV7-3 and TRBJ2-3, with no clear D. The V end lost 2 bases, the J end lost 4 bases, and 7 bases lay between the germline ends. This CDR3 is built from 13 residues. The germline gives CDR1 SGHTA, CDR2 FQGTGA. This chain's CDR3 is CASSLAEPDTQYF. The CDR3 nucleotides are TGTGCCAGCAGCTTAGCGGAACCAGATACGCAGTATTTT.

The chain couples TRBV29-1 to TRBJ1-2, with D possibly matching TRBD1 (5 bases). Looked up from germline, CDR1 is SQVTM and CDR2 is ANQGSEA. The CDR3 sequence is 12 residues long. V was clipped by 2 bases and J by 6 bases, with 10 bases between them. The CDR3 DNA reads as TGCAGCGTTGAATGGGGCCCCAATGGCTACACCTTC. It encodes CSVEWGPNGYTF.

This clonotype was seen repeatedly, ten times or more. This chain joins TRBV12-3 or TRBV12-4 and TRBJ2-7, with a weak D call TRBD2 (6 bases). The CDR3 covers 12 residues. V shed 7 bases and J shed 3 bases, with 10 bases lying between them. The CDR3 DNA is TGTGCCAGCAACCAGGGAGGCTACGAGCAGTACTTC. The encoded protein is CASNQGGYEQYF.

V usage is TRBV12-3 or TRBV12-4 and J usage is TRBJ2-5; 10 bases match TRBD2. The V and J ends lost 6 bases and 1 base, in that order; junction bases with no gene match: 8. This CDR3 spans 16 amino acids. The CDR3 coding sequence is TGTGCCAGCAGGCCACCACTAGCGGGAATCCAAGAGACCCAGTACTTC. Its protein is CASRPPLAGIQETQYF.

This clonotype has a handful of counts. This sequence joins TRBV12-3 or TRBV12-4 and TRBJ1-2; maybe TRBD1 (5 bases). Trimming removed 10 bases at V and 4 bases at J, with 19 bases between. The CDR3 spans 14 residues. The CDR3 protein is CAIWGISLSYGYTF. CDR3 nucleotides: TGTGCCATCTGGGGCATTTCACTTTCCTATGGCTACACCTTC.

This clonotype was seen just once. Since a much larger clone is just one base distant, this may be a read error. CDR3 sequence: CASSLAGTGSLEQYF. In DNA form, the CDR3 reads TGTGCCAGCAGCTTAGCCGGGACAGGGAGCCTCGAGCAGTACTTC. This chain connects TRBV11-2 to TRBJ2-7; 9 bases are a match to TRBD1. This CDR3 comprises 15 residues. CDR1 is SGHAT and CDR2 is FQNNGV in the germline V gene. Trimming at V came to 1 base and at J to 6 bases, leaving 7 bases not matched to a gene.

This clonotype was seen at least ten times. This sequence joins TRBV10-2 and TRBJ2-5, with 12 nucleotides matching TRBD2. Germline V lookup: CDR1 WSHSY, CDR2 SAAADI. The CDR3 runs 13 residues. After removal of 6 bases from V and 4 bases from J, the junction contained 0 bases not matched to a gene. CDR3 sequence (DNA): TGCGCCAGCAGGGGACTAGCGGGAGAGACCCAGTACTTC. As protein: CASRGLAGETQYF.